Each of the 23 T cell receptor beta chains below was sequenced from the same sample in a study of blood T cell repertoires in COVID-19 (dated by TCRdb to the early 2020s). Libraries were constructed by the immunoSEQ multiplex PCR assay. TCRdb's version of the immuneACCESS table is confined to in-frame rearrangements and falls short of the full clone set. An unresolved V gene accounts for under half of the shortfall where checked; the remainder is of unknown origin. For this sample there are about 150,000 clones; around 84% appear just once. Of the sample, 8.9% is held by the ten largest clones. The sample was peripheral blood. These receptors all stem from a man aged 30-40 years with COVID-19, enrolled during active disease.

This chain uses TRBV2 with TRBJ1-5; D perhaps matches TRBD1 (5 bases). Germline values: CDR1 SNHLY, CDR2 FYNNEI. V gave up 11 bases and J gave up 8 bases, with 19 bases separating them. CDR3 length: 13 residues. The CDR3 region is CAVGRVGVKPQHF. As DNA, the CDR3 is TGTGCCGTCGGCAGGGTTGGGGTAAAGCCCCAGCATTTT.

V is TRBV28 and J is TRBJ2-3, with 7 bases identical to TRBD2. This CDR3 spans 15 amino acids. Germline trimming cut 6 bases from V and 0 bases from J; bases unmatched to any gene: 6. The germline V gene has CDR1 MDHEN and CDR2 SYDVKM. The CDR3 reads CASSQNSGSTDTQYF. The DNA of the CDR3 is TGTGCCAGCAGCCAAAATAGCGGGAGCACAGATACGCAGTATTTT.

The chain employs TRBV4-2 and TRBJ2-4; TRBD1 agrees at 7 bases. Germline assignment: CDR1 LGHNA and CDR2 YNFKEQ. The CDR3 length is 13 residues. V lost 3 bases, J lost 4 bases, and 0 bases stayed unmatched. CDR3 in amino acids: CASSQGQKNIQYF. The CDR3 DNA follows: TGTGCCAGCAGCCAGGGACAGAAAAACATTCAGTACTTC.

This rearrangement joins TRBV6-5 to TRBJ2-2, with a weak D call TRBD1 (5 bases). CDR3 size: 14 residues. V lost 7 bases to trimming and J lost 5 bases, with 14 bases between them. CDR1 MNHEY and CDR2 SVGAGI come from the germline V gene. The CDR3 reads CASTPRALTGELFF. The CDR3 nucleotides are TGTGCCAGCACTCCCAGGGCCCTTACCGGGGAGCTGTTTTTT.

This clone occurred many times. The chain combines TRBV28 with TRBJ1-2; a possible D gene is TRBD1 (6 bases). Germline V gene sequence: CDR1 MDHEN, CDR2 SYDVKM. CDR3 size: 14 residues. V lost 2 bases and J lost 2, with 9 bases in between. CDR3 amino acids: CASSLEGQNYGYTF. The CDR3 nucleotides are TGTGCCAGCAGTTTAGAAGGACAGAACTATGGCTACACCTTC.

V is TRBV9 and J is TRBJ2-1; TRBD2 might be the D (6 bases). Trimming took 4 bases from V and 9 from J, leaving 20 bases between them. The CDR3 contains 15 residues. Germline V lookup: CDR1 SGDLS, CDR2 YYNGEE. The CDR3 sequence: CASSRDFLTLSEQFF. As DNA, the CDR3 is TGTGCCAGCAGCCGGGACTTCTTAACCTTAAGTGAGCAGTTCTTC.

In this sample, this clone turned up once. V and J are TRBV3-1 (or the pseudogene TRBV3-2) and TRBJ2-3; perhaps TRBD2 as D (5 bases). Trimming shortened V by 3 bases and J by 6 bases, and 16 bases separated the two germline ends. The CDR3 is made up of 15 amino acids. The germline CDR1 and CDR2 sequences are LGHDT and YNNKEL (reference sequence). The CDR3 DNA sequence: TGTGCCAGCAGCCACGCTCCCTCTAGCCCTGATACGCAGTATTTT. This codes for CASSHAPSSPDTQYF.

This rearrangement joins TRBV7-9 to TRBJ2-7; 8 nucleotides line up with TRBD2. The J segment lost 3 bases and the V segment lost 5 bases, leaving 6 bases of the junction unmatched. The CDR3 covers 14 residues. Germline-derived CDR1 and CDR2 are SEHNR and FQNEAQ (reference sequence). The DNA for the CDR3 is TGTGCCAGCAGCCAATCTAGCGGGTACTACGAGCAGTACTTC. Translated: CASSQSSGYYEQYF.

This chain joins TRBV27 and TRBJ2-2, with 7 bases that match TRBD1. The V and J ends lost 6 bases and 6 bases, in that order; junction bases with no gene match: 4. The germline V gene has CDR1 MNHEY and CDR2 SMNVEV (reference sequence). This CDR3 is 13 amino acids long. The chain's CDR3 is CASRLRGPGELFF. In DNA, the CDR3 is TGTGCCAGCAGATTGAGGGGGCCCGGGGAGCTGTTTTTT.

CDR3 in amino acids: CASSEIPGISYEQYF. The CDR3 DNA reads TGTGCCAGCAGTGAAATCCCGGGGATCTCCTACGAGCAGTACTTC. V and J are TRBV6-1 and TRBJ2-7; D is possibly TRBD2 (5 bases). Looked up from germline, CDR1 is MNHNS and CDR2 is SASEGT. This CDR3 comprises 15 residues. Trimming left V 2 bases short and J 0 bases short, with 11 bases between.

The CDR3 region is CATRSGLAGGDEQFF. In DNA form, the CDR3 reads TGTGCCACCCGTTCCGGGCTAGCGGGAGGGGATGAGCAGTTCTTC. The rearrangement links TRBV19 to TRBJ2-1; 12 bases align to TRBD2. Trimming at V came to 10 bases and at J to 8 bases, leaving 12 bases not matched to a gene. The V gene's germline CDR1 is LNHDA and CDR2 SQIVND (reference sequence). The CDR3 totals 15 residues.

The CDR3 loop reads CASSSSDRLYNEQFF. CDR3 coding DNA: TGTGCCAGCAGTTCCTCGGACAGGCTCTACAATGAGCAGTTCTTC. The chain is built from TRBV5-5 and TRBJ2-1, with 7 bases that match TRBD1. Germline CDR1 reads SGHKS; CDR2 reads YYEKEE (reference sequence). Germline trimming cut 5 bases from V and 3 bases from J; bases unmatched to any gene: 8. This CDR3 has 15 residues.

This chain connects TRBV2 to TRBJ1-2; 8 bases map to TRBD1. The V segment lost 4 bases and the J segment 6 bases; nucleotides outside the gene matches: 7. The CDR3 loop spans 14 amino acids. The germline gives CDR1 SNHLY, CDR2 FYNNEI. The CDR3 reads CASSGTGSGHGYTF. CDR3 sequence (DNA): TGTGCCAGCAGTGGGACAGGGTCGGGCCATGGCTACACCTTC.

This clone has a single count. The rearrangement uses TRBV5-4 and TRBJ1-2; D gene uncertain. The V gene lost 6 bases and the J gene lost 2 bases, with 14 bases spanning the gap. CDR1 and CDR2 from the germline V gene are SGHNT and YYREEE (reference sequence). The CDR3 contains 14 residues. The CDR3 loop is CASTPAEPNYGYTF. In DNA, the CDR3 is TGTGCCAGCACGCCGGCGGAACCCAACTATGGCTACACCTTC.

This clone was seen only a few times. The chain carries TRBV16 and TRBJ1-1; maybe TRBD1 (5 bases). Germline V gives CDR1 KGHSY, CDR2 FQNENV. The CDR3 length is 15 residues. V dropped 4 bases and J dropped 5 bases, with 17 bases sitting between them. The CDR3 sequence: CASSLYHGEGTEAFF. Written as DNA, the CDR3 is TGTGCCAGCAGCCTTTATCACGGGGAGGGGACTGAAGCTTTCTTT.

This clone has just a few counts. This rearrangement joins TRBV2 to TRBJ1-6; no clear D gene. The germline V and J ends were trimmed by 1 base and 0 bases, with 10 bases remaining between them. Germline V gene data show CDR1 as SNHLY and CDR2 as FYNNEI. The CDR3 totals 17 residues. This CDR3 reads CASSEGSGVSYNSPLHF. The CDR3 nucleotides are TGTGCCAGCAGTGAAGGGAGCGGCGTCTCCTATAATTCACCCCTCCACTTT.

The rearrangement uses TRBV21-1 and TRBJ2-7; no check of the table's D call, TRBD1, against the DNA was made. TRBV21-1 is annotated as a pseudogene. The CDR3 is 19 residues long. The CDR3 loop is CASSKACGQGAPWDGEQYF. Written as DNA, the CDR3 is TGTGCCAGCAGCAAGGCCTGCGGGCAGGGGGCGCCCTGGGATGGCGAGCAGTACTTC.

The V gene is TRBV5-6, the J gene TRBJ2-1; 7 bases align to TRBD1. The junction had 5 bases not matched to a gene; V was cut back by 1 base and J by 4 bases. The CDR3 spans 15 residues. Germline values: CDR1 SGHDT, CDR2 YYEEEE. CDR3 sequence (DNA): TGTGCCAGCAGCTTGATGAGGGGGCCGTACAATGAGCAGTTCTTC. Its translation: CASSLMRGPYNEQFF. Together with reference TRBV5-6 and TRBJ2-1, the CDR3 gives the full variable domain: DAGVTQSPTHLIKTRGQQVTLRCSPKSGHDTVSWYQQALGQGPQFIFQYYEEEERQRGNFPDRFSGHQFPNYSSELNVNALLLGDSALYLCASSLMRGPYNEQFFGPGTRLTVL.

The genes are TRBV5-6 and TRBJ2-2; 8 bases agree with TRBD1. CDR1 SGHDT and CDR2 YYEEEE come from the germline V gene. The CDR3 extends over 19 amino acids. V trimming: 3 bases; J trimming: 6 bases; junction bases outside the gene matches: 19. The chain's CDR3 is CASSSPWGDRSIVAGELFF. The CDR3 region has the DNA TGTGCCAGCAGCTCCCCGTGGGGGGACAGGTCGATCGTTGCCGGGGAGCTGTTTTTT.

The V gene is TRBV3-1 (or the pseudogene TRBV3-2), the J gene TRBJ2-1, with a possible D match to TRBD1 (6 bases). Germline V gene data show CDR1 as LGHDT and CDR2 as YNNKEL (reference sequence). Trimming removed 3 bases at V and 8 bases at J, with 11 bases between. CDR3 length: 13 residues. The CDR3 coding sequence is TGTGCCAGCAGCCAGCGGACAGATCATGAGCAGTTCTTC. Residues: CASSQRTDHEQFF.

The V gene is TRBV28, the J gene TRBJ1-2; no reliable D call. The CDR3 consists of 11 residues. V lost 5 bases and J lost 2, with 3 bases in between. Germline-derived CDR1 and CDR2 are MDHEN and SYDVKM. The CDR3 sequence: CASSENYGYTF. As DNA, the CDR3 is TGTGCCAGCAGTGAGAACTATGGCTACACCTTC.

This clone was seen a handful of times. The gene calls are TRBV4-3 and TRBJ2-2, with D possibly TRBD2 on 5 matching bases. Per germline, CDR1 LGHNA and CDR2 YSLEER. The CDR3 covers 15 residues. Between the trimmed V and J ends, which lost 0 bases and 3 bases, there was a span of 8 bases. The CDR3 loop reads CASSQDIGDTGELFF. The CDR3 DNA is TGCGCCAGCAGCCAAGATATCGGGGACACCGGGGAGCTGTTTTTT.

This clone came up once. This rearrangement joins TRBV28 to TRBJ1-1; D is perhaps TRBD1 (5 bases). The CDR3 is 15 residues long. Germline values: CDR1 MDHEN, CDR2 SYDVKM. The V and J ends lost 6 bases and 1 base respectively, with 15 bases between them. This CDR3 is CASRTGRRGNTEAFF. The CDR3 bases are TGTGCCAGCAGGACCGGACGGAGGGGGAACACTGAAGCTTTCTTT.